This TCR beta chain derives from a study of blood T cells in healthy people across ages. The study's findings and limits: Because sorting was not performed, PBMCs prevented conclusive naive versus antigen-experienced comparison. Total diversity from one million sequenced T cells was likely underestimated.

Isolating PBMCs gave at least 6.5 million of these cells per sample. The authors extracted at least 5 micrograms of total RNA per sample. From germline, CDR1 is SNHLY and CDR2 FYNNEI. The CDR3 has 16 residues. V lost 5 bases to trimming and J lost 7 bases, with 21 bases between them. The second PCR ran roughly 6 to 11 cycles with a sample-barcoded 5' primer and J-beta primers. From the 5' RACE reads, TCRdb called clonotypes with MiXCR, one entry per CDR3 protein. The sample contains 650,000 to 1,000,000 distinct CDR3 sequences, 35% to 40% of which appear only once. As concerns this clonotype: The antigen is not known.

This sequence joins TRBV2 and TRBJ2-1; either TRBD1 or TRBD2 may fit D (6 bases each). The specimen sequenced was blood. The sequence derives from a man aged 18 to 30 in good health. CDR3 sequence reads: CASSPVGGRSENEQFF. Written as DNA, the CDR3 is TGTGCCAGCAGTCCCGTAGGGGGGCGATCTGAAAATGAGCAGTTCTTC. The complete variable domain, with remaining parts taken from reference TRBV2 and TRBJ2-1, reads EPEVTQTPSHQVTQMGQEVILRCVPISNHLYFYWYRQILGQKVEFLVSFYNNEISEKSEIFDDQFSVERPDGSNFTLKIRSTKLEDSAMYFCASSPVGGRSENEQFFGPGTRLTVL.